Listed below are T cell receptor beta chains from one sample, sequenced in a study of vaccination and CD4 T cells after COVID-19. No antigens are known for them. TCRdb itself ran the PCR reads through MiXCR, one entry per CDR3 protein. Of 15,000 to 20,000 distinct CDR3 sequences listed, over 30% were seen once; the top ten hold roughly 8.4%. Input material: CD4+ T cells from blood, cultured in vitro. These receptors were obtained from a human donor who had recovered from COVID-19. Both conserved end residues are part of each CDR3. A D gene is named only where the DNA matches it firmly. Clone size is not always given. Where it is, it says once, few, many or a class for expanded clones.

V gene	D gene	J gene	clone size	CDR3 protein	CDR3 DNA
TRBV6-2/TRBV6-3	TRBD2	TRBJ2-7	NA	CASREASGRGSREQYF	TGTGCCAGCAGGGAGGCTAGCGGGAGGGGATCGAGAGAGCAGTACTTC
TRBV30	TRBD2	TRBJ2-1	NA	CAWSPGTSSNEQFF	TGTGCCTGGAGTCCTGGGACTAGCAGCAATGAGCAGTTCTTC
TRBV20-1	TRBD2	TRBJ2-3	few	CSARGQGLADTQYF	TGCAGTGCTAGAGGACAAGGACTAGCAGATACGCAGTATTTT
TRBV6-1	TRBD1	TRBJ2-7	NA	CASHSGQAGEQYF	TGTGCCAGTCACTCGGGACAGGCGGGGGAGCAGTACTTC
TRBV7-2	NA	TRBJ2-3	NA	CASSLYSSTDTQYF	TGTGCCAGCAGCTTATATAGCAGCACAGATACGCAGTATTTT
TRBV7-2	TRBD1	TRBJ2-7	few	CASSLEGTGLYEQYF	TGTGCCAGCAGCTTAGAAGGGACAGGGCTCTACGAGCAGTACTTC
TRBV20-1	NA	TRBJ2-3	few	CSASGTNTDTQYF	TGCAGTGCTAGCGGGACAAACACAGATACGCAGTATTTT
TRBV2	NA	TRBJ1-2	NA	CASSERVGDYGYTF	TGTGCCAGCAGTGAACGGGTCGGGGACTATGGCTACACCTTC
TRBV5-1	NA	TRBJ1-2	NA	CASSPQGVAGADGYTF	TGCGCCAGCAGCCCCCAAGGGGTCGCAGGGGCGGACGGCTACACCTTC
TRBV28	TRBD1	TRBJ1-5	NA	CASKPRQGLSNQPQHF	TGTGCCAGCAAACCCCGACAGGGCTTAAGCAATCAGCCCCAGCATTTT
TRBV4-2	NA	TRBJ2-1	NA	CASRQLGNEQFF	TGTGCCAGCAGGCAACTAGGCAATGAGCAGTTCTTC
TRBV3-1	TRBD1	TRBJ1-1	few	CASSQVRGTGIVTEAFF	TGTGCCAGCAGCCAAGTCAGGGGGACAGGGATAGTTACTGAAGCTTTCTTT
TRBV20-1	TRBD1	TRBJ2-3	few	CSARRGQTSTDTQYF	TGCAGTGCTAGAAGGGGACAGACTAGCACAGATACGCAGTATTTT
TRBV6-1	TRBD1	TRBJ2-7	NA	CATRTGDRSYEQYF	TGTGCCACCAGAACAGGGGATCGCTCCTACGAGCAGTACTTC
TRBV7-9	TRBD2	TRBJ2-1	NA	CASSRTSGTSWDYNEQFF	TGTGCCAGCAGCCGGACTAGCGGGACGTCTTGGGACTACAATGAGCAGTTCTTC
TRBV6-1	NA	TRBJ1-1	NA	CASSDMGDTEAFF	TGTGCCAGCAGTGACATGGGGGACACTGAAGCTTTCTTT
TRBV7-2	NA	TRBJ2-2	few	CASSLAEFNTGELFF	TGTGCCAGCAGCCTGGCAGAGTTCAACACCGGGGAGCTGTTTTTT
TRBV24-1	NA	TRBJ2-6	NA	CATSDPFSGANVLTF	TGTGCCACCAGTGACCCCTTCTCTGGGGCCAACGTCCTGACTTTC
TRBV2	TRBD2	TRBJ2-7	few	CASEERTSGTYEQYF	TGTGCCAGTGAAGAAAGGACTAGCGGTACCTACGAGCAGTACTTC
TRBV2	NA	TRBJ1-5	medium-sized	CASRGSSNQPQHF	TGTGCCAGCCGGGGGTCGAGCAATCAGCCCCAGCATTTT
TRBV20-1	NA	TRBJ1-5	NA	CSARDGGGQPQHF	TGCAGTGCTAGAGATGGGGGGGGCCAGCCCCAGCATTTT
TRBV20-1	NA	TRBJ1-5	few	CSAKGGFLDQPQHF	TGCAGTGCTAAAGGAGGATTTCTAGATCAGCCCCAGCATTTT
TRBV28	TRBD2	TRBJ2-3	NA	CASSSTSGRLINTQYF	TGTGCCAGCAGTAGTACTAGCGGGAGGTTGATAAATACGCAGTATTTT
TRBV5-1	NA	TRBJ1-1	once	CASSLHGGAKNTEAFF	TGCGCCAGCAGCTTGCACGGGGGGGCGAAGAACACTGAAGCTTTCTTT
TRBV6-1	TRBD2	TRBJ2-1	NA	CASETSGVYGEQFF	TGTGCCAGCGAGACTAGCGGGGTATATGGGGAGCAGTTCTTC
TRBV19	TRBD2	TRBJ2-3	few	CASRTGLAQSTDTQYF	TGTGCCAGTAGAACCGGACTAGCGCAAAGCACAGATACGCAGTATTTT
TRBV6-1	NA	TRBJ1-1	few	CASSEMGVNTEAFF	TGTGCCAGCAGTGAAATGGGGGTAAACACTGAAGCTTTCTTT
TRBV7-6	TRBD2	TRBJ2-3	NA	CASSLLAGAGTDTQYF	TGTGCCAGCAGCTTACTAGCGGGAGCGGGTACAGATACGCAGTATTTT
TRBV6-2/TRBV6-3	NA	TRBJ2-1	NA	CASSSAREGARSGGYNEQFF	TGTGCCAGCAGCTCCGCGAGGGAGGGGGCACGCTCGGGGGGTTACAATGAGCAGTTCTTC
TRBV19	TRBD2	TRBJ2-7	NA	CASSIGLAGGVSYEQYF	TGTGCCAGTAGTATCGGGCTAGCGGGAGGGGTCTCCTACGAGCAGTACTTC
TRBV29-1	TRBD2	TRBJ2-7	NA	CSARTSVSYEQYF	TGCAGCGCCAGGACTAGCGTTTCCTACGAGCAGTACTTC
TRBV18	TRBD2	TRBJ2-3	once	CASSLSGGPADTQYF	TGTGCCAGCTCACTGTCGGGAGGGCCGGCAGATACGCAGTATTTT
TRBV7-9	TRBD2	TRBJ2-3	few	CASRRGLENTDTQYF	TGTGCCAGCAGACGGGGACTAGAGAACACAGATACGCAGTATTTT
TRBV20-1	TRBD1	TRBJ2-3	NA	CSARTGVDLDTQYF	TGCAGTGCTAGGACAGGGGTAGATCTGGATACGCAGTATTTT
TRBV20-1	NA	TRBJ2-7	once	CSAPRLDSSPEQYF	TGCAGTGCTCCCCGACTAGATTCATCCCCCGAGCAGTACTTC